The clone carrying this T cell receptor (beta chain) was seen only once. No antigen is known for it. Using immunoSEQ multiplex PCR, the repertoire was profiled, and TCRdb retains in-frame clones only, with some absent. This sample has around 980,000 clones; 70% to 80% occur once, and the top ten carry roughly 0.62%. The sample originates from a study of shared clonotypes between healthy human individuals. Study observations and caveats: Among the subsets, naive ones generally showed larger estimated richness than memory ones.

The sequenced material came from memory CD4+ T cells from PBMCs. The subset was: CD45RA-negative fraction. The TCR was taken from a man younger than 35 in good health. Some clones in this sample may be carry-over from other donors' samples.

The CDR3 loop is CASSLPGTPQHF. The DNA of the CDR3 is TGTGCCAGCTCCTTACCCGGGACGCCCCAGCATTTT. V and J are TRBV2 and TRBJ1-5; weak D call: TRBD1 (5 bases). The germline V gene encodes CDR1 SNHLY and CDR2 FYNNEI. This CDR3 comprises 12 residues. V gave up 8 bases and J gave up 9 bases, with 14 bases separating them.